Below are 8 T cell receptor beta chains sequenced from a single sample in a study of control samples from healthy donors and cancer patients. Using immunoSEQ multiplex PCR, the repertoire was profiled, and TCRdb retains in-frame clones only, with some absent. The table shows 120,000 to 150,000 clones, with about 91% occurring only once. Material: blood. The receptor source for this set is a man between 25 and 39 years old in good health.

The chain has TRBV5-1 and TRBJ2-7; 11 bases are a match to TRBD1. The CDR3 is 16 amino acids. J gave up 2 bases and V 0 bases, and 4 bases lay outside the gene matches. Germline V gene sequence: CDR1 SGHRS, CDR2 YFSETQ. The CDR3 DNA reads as TGCGCCAGCAGCTTGGCCGGACAGGGGGCTCCCTACGAGCAGTACTTC. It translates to CASSLAGQGAPYEQYF.

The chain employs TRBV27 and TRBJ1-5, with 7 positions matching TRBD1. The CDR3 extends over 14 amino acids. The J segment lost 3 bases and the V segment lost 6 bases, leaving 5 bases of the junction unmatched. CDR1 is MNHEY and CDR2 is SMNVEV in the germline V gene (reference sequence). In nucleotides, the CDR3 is TGTGCCAGCAGCCTCACAGGGGACAATCAGCCCCAGCATTTT. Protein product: CASSLTGDNQPQHF.

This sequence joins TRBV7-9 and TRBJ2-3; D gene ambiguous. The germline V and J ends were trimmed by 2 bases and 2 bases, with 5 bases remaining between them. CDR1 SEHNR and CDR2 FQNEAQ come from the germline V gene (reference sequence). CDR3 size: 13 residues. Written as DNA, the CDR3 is TGTGCCAGCAGCTTACAGGACACAGATACGCAGTATTTT. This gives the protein CASSLQDTDTQYF.

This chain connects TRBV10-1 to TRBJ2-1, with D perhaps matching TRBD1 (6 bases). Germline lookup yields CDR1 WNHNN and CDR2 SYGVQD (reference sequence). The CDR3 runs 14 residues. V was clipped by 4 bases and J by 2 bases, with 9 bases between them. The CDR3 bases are TGCGCCAGCAGTGTTACAGGGCCCTACAATGAGCAGTTCTTC. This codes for CASSVTGPYNEQFF.

CDR3 nucleotide sequence: TGTGCCAGCAGCTTAATGGGCCGACAGGTTAATTCACCCCTCCACTTT. Translated, it gives CASSLMGRQVNSPLHF. The chain uses TRBV7-3 and TRBJ1-6; the D gene is possibly TRBD1 (6 bases). The V end was cut by 1 base, the J end by 6 bases, with 13 bases between. Germline CDR1 SGHTA, CDR2 FQGTGA. This CDR3 region has 16 residues. The entire variable domain, with the rest obtained from reference TRBV7-3 and TRBJ1-6, is as follows: GAGVSQTPSNKVTEKGKYVELRCDPISGHTALYWYRQSLGQGPEFLIYFQGTGAADDSGLPNDRFFAVRPEGSVSTLKIQRTERGDSAVYLCASSLMGRQVNSPLHFGNGTRLTVT.

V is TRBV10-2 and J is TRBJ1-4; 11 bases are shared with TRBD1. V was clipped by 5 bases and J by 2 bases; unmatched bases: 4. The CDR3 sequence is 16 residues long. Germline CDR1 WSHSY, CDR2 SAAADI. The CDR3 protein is CASSRDRGGTNEKLFF. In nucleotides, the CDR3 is TGCGCCAGCAGTCGGGACAGGGGGGGGACTAATGAAAAACTGTTTTTT.

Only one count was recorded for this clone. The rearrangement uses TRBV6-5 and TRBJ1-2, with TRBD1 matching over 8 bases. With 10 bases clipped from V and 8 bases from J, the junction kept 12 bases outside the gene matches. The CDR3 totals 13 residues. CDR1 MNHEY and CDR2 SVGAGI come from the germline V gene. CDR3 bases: TGTGCCACGGGACAGGATCCCCCGGGAGGCTACACCTTC. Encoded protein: CATGQDPPGGYTF.

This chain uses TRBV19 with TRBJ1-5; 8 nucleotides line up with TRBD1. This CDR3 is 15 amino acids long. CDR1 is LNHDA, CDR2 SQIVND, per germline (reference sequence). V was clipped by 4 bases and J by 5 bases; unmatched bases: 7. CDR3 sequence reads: CASSTRTGTDQPQHF. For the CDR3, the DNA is TGTGCCAGTAGTACCCGGACAGGGACCGATCAGCCCCAGCATTTT.